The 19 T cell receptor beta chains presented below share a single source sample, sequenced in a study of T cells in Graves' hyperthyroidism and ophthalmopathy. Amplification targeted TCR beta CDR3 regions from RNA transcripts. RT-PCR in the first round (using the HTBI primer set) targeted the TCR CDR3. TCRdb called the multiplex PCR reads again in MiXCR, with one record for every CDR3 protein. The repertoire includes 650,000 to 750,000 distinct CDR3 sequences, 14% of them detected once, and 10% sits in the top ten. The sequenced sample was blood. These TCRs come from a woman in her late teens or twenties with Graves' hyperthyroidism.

The CDR3 coding sequence is TGTGCCAGCAACCGTTACTCGAAAGAGACCCAGTACTTC. It is translated as CASNRYSKETQYF. The genes are TRBV28 and TRBJ2-5; D not certain. Germline CDR1 is MDHEN and CDR2 is SYDVKM. CDR3 length equals 13 residues. Trimming removed 7 bases at V and 3 bases at J, with 12 bases between.

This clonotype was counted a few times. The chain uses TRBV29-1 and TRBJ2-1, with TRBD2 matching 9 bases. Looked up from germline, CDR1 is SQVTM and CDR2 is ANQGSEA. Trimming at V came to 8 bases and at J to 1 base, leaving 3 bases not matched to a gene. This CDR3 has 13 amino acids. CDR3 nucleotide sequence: TGCAGCCTCGGACTAGCGTCCTACAATGAGCAGTTCTTC. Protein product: CSLGLASYNEQFF.

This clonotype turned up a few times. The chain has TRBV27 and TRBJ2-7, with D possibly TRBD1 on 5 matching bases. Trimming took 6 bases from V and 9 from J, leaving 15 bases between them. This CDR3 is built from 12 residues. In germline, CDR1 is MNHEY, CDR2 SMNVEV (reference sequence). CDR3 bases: TGTGCCAGCAGCCGCACCAAGGGGCGGCAGTACTTC. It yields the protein CASSRTKGRQYF.

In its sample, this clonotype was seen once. The CDR3 nucleotides read TGTGCCAGCAGTTACTCGACAGGGGGCAGCTATGGCTACACCTTC. Protein sequence: CASSYSTGGSYGYTF. The chain joins TRBV6-2 or TRBV6-3 to TRBJ1-2; 10 bases are shared with TRBD1. Unmatched junction bases numbered 2, after V lost 0 bases and J lost 4 bases. The CDR3 is made up of 15 amino acids. The germline V gene encodes CDR1 MNHEY and CDR2 SVGEGT.

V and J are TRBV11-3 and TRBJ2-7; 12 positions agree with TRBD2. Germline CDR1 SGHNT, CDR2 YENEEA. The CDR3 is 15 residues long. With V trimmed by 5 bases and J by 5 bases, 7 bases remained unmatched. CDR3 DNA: TGTGCCAGCAGCCACGGGGGACTAGCGGGCCACGAGCAGTACTTC. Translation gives CASSHGGLAGHEQYF.

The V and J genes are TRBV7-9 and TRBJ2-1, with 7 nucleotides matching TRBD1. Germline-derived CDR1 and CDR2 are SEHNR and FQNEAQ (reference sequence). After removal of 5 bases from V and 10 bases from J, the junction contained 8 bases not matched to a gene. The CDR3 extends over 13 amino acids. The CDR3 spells CASSTRQGGEQFF. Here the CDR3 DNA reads TGTGCCAGCAGCACCCGACAGGGCGGAGAGCAGTTCTTC. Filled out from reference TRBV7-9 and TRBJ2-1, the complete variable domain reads DTGVSQNPRHKITKRGQNVTFRCDPISEHNRLYWYRQTLGQGPEFLTYFQNEAQLEKSRLLSDRFSAERPKGSFSTLEIQRTEQGDSAMYLCASSTRQGGEQFFGPGTRLTVL.

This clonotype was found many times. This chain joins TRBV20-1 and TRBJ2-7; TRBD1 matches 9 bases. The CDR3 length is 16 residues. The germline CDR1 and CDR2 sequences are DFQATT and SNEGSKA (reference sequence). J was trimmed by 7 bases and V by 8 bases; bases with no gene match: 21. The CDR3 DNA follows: TGCAGTCTGACGACCATCCGGGACAGGGAGACGCGGGAGCAGTACTTC. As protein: CSLTTIRDRETREQYF.

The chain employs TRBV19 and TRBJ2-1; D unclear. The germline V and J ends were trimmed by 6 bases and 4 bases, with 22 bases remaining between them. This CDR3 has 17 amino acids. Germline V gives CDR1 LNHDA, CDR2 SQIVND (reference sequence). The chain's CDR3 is CASSPPSVQEAYNEQFF. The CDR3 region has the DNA TGTGCCAGTAGCCCTCCCTCCGTCCAAGAGGCGTACAATGAGCAGTTCTTC.

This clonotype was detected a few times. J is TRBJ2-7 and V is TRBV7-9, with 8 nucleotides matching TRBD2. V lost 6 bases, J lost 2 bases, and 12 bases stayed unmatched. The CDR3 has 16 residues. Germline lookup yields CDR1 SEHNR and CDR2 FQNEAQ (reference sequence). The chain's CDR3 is CASSTRGVAGTYEQYF. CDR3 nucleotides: TGTGCCAGCAGTACCCGCGGGGTAGCGGGGACCTACGAGCAGTACTTC.

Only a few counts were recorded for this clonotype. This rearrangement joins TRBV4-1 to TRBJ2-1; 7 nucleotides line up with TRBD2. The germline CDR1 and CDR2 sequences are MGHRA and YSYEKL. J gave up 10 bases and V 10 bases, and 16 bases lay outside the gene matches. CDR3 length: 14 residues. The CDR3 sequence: CATRGLGSFREQFF. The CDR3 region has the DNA TGCGCCACCAGAGGACTAGGTAGTTTCAGGGAGCAGTTCTTC.

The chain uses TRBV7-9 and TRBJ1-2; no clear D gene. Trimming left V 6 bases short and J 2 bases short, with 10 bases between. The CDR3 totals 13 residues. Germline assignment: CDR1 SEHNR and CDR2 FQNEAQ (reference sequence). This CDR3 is CASSAARNYGYTF. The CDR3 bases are TGTGCCAGCAGTGCAGCCCGGAACTATGGCTACACCTTC.

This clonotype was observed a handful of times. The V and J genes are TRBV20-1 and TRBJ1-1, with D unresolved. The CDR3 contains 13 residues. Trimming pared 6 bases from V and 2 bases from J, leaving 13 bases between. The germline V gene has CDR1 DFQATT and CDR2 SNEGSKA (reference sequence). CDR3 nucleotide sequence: TGCAGTGCGCTTCGTCGACAAAACACTGAAGCTTTCTTT. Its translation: CSALRRQNTEAFF.

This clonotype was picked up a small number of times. The CDR3 DNA follows: TGTGCCAGCAGCTTAGGGAAGGACAGGTCTAAGGCTTTCTTT. This gives the protein CASSLGKDRSKAFF. V usage is TRBV7-9 and J usage is TRBJ1-1; the match to TRBD1 covers 7 bases. Germline trimming cut 1 base from V and 11 bases from J; bases unmatched to any gene: 10. The CDR3 length is 14 residues. The V gene's germline CDR1 is SEHNR and CDR2 FQNEAQ (reference sequence).

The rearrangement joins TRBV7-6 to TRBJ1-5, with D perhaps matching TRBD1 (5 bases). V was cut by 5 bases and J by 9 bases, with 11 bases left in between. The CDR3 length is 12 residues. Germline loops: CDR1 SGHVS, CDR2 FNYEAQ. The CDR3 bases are TGTGCCAGCAGCGGGGGGAGTGGGCCCCAGCATTTT. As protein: CASSGGSGPQHF.

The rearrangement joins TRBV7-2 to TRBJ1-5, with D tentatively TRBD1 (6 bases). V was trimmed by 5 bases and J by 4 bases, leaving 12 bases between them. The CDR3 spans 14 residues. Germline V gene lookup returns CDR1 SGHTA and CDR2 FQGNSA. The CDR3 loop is CASSHLTGNQPQHF. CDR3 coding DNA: TGTGCCAGCAGCCACCTCACAGGGAATCAGCCCCAGCATTTT.

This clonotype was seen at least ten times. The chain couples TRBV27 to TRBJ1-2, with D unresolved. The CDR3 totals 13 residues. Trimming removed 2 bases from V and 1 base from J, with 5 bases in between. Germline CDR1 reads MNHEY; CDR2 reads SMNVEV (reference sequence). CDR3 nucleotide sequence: TGTGCCAGCAGTTTAACGGTTAACTATGGCTACACCTTC. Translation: CASSLTVNYGYTF.

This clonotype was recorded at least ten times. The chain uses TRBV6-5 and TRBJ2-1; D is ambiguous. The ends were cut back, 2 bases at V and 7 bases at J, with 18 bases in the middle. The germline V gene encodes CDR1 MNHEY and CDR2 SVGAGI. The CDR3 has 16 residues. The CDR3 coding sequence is TGTGCCAGCAGTTACCCGGTCGGACCGGCTGGTAATGAGCAGTTCTTC. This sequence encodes CASSYPVGPAGNEQFF.

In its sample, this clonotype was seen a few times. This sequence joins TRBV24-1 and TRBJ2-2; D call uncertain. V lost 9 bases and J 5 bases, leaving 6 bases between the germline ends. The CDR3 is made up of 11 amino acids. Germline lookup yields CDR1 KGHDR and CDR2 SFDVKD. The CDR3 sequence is CATARTGELFF. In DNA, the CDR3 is TGTGCCACCGCACGTACCGGGGAGCTGTTTTTT.

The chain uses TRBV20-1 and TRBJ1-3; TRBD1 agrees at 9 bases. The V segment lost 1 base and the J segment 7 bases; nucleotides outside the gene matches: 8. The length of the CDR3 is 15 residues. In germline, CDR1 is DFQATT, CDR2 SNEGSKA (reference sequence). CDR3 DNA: TGCAGTGCTAGAGCTGGGACAGGGTTCCCGAACACCATATATTTT. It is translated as CSARAGTGFPNTIYF.